This section outlines one T cell receptor beta chain sequence together with its context. The target antigen is unknown. CDR1 SGHNT and CDR2 YENEEA come from the germline V gene. This CDR3 region has 15 residues. Between the trimmed V and J ends, which lost 5 bases and 0 bases, there was a span of 14 bases. The data originate from a study of graft-versus-host responses after intestinal transplantation. Looking at the study overall: As for transplant type, recipients had multivisceral, liver-intestinal, or isolated intestinal grafts.

Some clones are missing from TCRdb's copy, which holds only in-frame ones; the method was immunoSEQ multiplex PCR. The sample has 40,000 to 55,000 clones; roughly 95% are singletons. V usage is TRBV11-3 and J usage is TRBJ2-7; TRBD1 is a possible D gene (5 bases). Sample: unstimulated CD8+ T cells sorted from spleen or lymph node cells, taken before transplant. This clonotype originated in a human donor who was the organ donor for an intestinal transplant. As DNA, the CDR3 is TGTGCCAGCAGCACCAGACAGATACCCTCCTACGAGCAGTACTTC. Amino acids: CASSTRQIPSYEQYF.